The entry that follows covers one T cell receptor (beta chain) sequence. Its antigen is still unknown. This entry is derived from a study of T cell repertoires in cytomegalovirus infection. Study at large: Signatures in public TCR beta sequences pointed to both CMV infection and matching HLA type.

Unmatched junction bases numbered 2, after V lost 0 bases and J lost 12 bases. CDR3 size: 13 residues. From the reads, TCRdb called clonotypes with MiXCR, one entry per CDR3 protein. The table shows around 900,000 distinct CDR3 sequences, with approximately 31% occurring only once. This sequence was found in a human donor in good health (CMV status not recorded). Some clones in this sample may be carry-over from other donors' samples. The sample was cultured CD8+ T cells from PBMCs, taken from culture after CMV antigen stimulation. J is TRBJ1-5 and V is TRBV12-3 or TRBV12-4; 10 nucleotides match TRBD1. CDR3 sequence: CASSLAGDRGQHF. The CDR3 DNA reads TGTGCCAGCAGTTTAGCGGGGGACAGGGGCCAGCATTTT.